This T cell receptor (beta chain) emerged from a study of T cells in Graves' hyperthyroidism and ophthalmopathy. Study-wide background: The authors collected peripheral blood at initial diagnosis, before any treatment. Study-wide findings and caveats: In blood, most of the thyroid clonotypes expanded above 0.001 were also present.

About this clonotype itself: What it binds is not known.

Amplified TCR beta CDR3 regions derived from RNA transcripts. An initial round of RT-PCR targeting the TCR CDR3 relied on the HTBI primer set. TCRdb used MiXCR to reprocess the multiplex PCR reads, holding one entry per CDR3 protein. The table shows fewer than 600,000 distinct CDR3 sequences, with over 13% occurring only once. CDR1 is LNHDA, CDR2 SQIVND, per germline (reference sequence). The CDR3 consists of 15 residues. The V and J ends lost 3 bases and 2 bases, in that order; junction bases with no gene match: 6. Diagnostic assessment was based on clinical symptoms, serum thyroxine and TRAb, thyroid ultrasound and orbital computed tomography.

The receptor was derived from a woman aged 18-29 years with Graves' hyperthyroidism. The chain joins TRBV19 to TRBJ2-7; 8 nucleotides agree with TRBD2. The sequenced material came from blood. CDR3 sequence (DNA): TGTGCCAGTAGTATGAAGCGGGAGTTCACCTACGAGCAGTACTTC. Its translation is CASSMKREFTYEQYF.